Reported below is one TCR beta chain. TCRdb used MiXCR to reprocess the 5' RACE reads, holding one entry per CDR3 protein. The sample gives about 550,000 distinct CDR3 sequences, around 21% of which show up once; around an eighth is in the top ten. This sample is drawn from a study of T cells after yellow fever vaccination. The source is a man aged 30-40 years who received the YFV17D yellow fever vaccine. The sample in question was PBMCs, obtained 15 days after the yellow fever booster vaccination.

For the CDR3, the DNA is TGCAGCGTTGGGACAGGGAGGAACACTGAAGCTTTCTTT. Its translation: CSVGTGRNTEAFF. The chain has TRBV29-1 and TRBJ1-1; 8 nucleotides align to TRBD1. CDR3 length: 13 amino acids. Germline CDR1 and CDR2: SQVTM and ANQGSEA. J lost 1 base, V lost 4 bases, and 2 bases had no gene match. Complete variable domain (other parts from reference TRBV29-1 and TRBJ1-1): SAVISQKPSRDICQRGTSLTIQCQVDSQVTMMFWYRQQPGQSLTLIATANQGSEATYESGFVIDKFPISRPNLTFSTLTVSNMSPEDSSIYLCSVGTGRNTEAFFGQGTRLTVV.